Following are 6 T cell receptor beta chains from one sample sequenced in a study of response to subunit inactivated influenza vaccine. TCRdb used MiXCR to reprocess the RT-PCR reads, holding one entry per CDR3 protein. The sample records under 950,000 distinct CDR3 sequences, about 20% being singletons. The material was PBMCs from blood, obtained about 5 days after vaccination. Source of these receptors: a man between 45 and 60 years old who received an inactivated influenza vaccine.

This clonotype has ten or more counts. The rearrangement links TRBV20-1 to TRBJ2-4; D is possibly TRBD1 or TRBD2 (5 bases each). CDR3 size: 11 residues. Trimming left V 1 base short and J 15 bases short, with 13 bases between. CDR1 is DFQATT and CDR2 is SNEGSKA in the germline V gene (reference sequence). The CDR3, as DNA: TGCAGTGCTAGAGGGGGACCTTGGGCGTACTTC. Protein: CSARGGPWAYF.

V usage is TRBV10-3 and J usage is TRBJ1-2; D unresolved. The CDR3 runs to 15 residues. Germline loops: CDR1 ENHRY, CDR2 SYGVKD. Trimming removed 3 bases from V and 0 bases from J, with 11 bases in between. The CDR3 region is CAISDRIESNYGYTF. The CDR3 coding sequence is TGTGCCATCAGTGATCGAATCGAGTCTAACTATGGCTACACCTTC.

The rearrangement joins TRBV29-1 to TRBJ2-2, with D unresolved. Trimming stripped 2 bases from V and 1 base from J, with 5 bases between. The CDR3 extends over 13 amino acids. Per the germline V gene, CDR1 is SQVTM and CDR2 is ANQGSEA. CDR3 sequence (DNA): TGCAGCGTTGAACTAGAGAACACCGGGGAGCTGTTTTTT. This translates into CSVELENTGELFF.

The chain combines TRBV9 with TRBJ1-2; TRBD1 is a possible D gene (5 bases). Trimming shortened V by 0 bases and J by 6 bases, and 9 bases separated the two germline ends. Per the germline V gene, CDR1 is SGDLS and CDR2 is YYNGEE. This CDR3 has 13 residues. The CDR3 loop reads CASSVGGRDGYTF. The CDR3 nucleotides read TGTGCCAGCAGCGTAGGGGGCAGGGATGGCTACACCTTC.

The V call is TRBV7-9, the J call TRBJ2-2; D could derive from TRBD1 or TRBD2 (5 bases each). Trimming removed 7 bases from V and 6 bases from J, with 12 bases in between. Germline V CDR1 and CDR2: SEHNR, FQNEAQ (reference sequence). CDR3 length: 13 residues. The DNA for the CDR3 is TGTGCCAGCACCATCGGGACCGCCGGGGAGCTGTTTTTT. It specifies CASTIGTAGELFF.

This clonotype was found a few times. The genes are TRBV10-3 and TRBJ2-7; TRBD1 agrees at 9 bases. The CDR3 covers 16 residues. CDR1 is ENHRY and CDR2 is SYGVKD in the germline V gene. Unmatched junction bases numbered 12, after V lost 5 bases and J lost 4 bases. CDR3 in amino acids: CAISSRTGDSVYEQYF. In DNA, the CDR3 is TGTGCCATCAGTTCCCGGACAGGGGATTCGGTTTACGAGCAGTACTTC.